These 21 T cell receptor beta chains originate from one sample sequenced in a study of blood T cell repertoires in COVID-19. Sequencing was performed with immunoSEQ multiplex PCR; in TCRdb, only in-frame clones are kept and a portion is missing. The table lists some 110,000 clones, about nine tenths of them singletons. The sequencing sample was made of peripheral blood. These receptors originate from a human donor in a cohort sampled during active COVID-19.

The chain combines TRBV7-8 with TRBJ2-7, with unresolved D. Trimming took off 6 bases at V and 2 bases at J, with 14 bases between the two ends. This CDR3 is built from 14 residues. CDR1 is SGHVS and CDR2 is FQNEAQ in the germline V gene. The CDR3 region is CASSPDSSPYEQYF. The CDR3 nucleotides read TGTGCCAGCAGTCCTGACTCATCACCCTACGAGCAGTACTTC.

This sequence joins TRBV21-1 and TRBJ1-1; TRBD1 was called by the table and not checked on the DNA. TRBV21-1 is assigned pseudogene status. The CDR3 totals 19 residues. CDR3 bases: TGTGCCAGCAGCCCGCATCCGTCTAGTAGGGGCTATATGAACACTGAAGCTTTCTTT. Protein: CASSPHPSSRGYMNTEAFF.

The CDR3 loop reads CASSTIYEQYF. In DNA form, the CDR3 reads TGTGCCAGCAGCACTATATACGAGCAGTACTTC. The chain uses TRBV11-2 and TRBJ2-7; D gene unclear. CDR1 SGHAT and CDR2 FQNNGV come from the germline V gene. CDR3 length: 11 amino acids. V shed 5 bases and J shed 4 bases, with 6 bases lying between them. The full variable domain, rest sourced from reference TRBV11-2 and TRBJ2-7, is EAGVAQSPRYKIIEKRQSVAFWCNPISGHATLYWYQQILGQGPKLLIQFQNNGVVDDSQLPKDRFSAERLKGVDSTLKIQPAKLEDSAVYLCASSTIYEQYFGPGTRLTVT.

The rearrangement joins TRBV5-3 to TRBJ2-1, with TRBD1 matching 7 bases. TRBV5-3 is an open reading frame whose function is uncertain. This CDR3 is 13 amino acids long. This CDR3 reads CGGQLTRCNEQFF. For the CDR3, the DNA is TGTGGGGGACAGCTAACTAGGTGCAATGAGCAGTTCTTC.

The chain uses TRBV6-1 and TRBJ1-5, with D possibly TRBD1 on 5 matching bases. The germline V gene has CDR1 MNHNS and CDR2 SASEGT. The V and J ends lost 0 bases and 7 bases respectively, with 16 bases between them. The CDR3 loop spans 16 amino acids. For the CDR3, the DNA is TGTGCCAGCAGTGAAGCAAGGGGTCTCTCGGGCCAGCCCCAGCATTTT. Amino acids: CASSEARGLSGQPQHF.

V gene TRBV19 combines with J gene TRBJ1-4; 10 positions agree with TRBD1. The germline CDR1 and CDR2 sequences are LNHDA and SQIVND (reference sequence). J lost 5 bases, V lost 5 bases, and 11 bases had no gene match. The CDR3 is made up of 17 amino acids. CDR3 region: CASSLSPLGQGNEKLFF. For the CDR3, the DNA is TGTGCCAGTAGTCTATCCCCTTTGGGACAGGGGAATGAAAAACTGTTTTTT.

This chain connects TRBV14 to TRBJ2-1; 16 bases line up with TRBD2. The J segment lost 7 bases and the V segment lost 3 bases, leaving 6 bases of the junction unmatched. The CDR3 extends over 17 amino acids. The germline V gene has CDR1 SGHDN and CDR2 FVKESK. In DNA, the CDR3 is TGTGCCAGCAGCCAGACTGGGACTAGCGGGAGGGGTAATGAGCAGTTCTTC. The encoded protein is CASSQTGTSGRGNEQFF.

The chain carries TRBV28 and TRBJ2-7; D is possibly TRBD2 (5 bases). V gave up 7 bases and J gave up 3 bases, with 10 bases separating them. Germline V gene sequence: CDR1 MDHEN, CDR2 SYDVKM. This CDR3 is 12 amino acids long. CDR3 nucleotide sequence: TGTGCCAGCAACTCAGGAGGCTACGAGCAGTACTTC. Translated, it gives CASNSGGYEQYF.

V gene TRBV2 combines with J gene TRBJ1-1; 7 nucleotides agree with TRBD1. This CDR3 spans 14 amino acids. CDR1 and CDR2 (germline): SNHLY, FYNNEI. Trimming at V came to 4 bases and at J to 10 bases, leaving 12 bases not matched to a gene. DNA of the CDR3: TGTGCCAGCAGTGGGGAGGACAGGTCTGTAGTAGCTTTCTTT. This codes for CASSGEDRSVVAFF. Variable domain in full (rest from reference TRBV2 and TRBJ1-1): EPEVTQTPSHQVTQMGQEVILRCVPISNHLYFYWYRQILGQKVEFLVSFYNNEISEKSEIFDDQFSVERPDGSNFTLKIRSTKLEDSAMYFCASSGEDRSVVAFFGQGTRLTVV.

V gene TRBV19 combines with J gene TRBJ2-1, with 7 bases matching TRBD1. Losses at the gene ends were 1 base for V and 2 bases for J; bases not matched to a gene: 5. This CDR3 comprises 16 residues. Looked up from germline, CDR1 is LNHDA and CDR2 is SQIVND (reference sequence). CDR3 loop: CASSIVGQGAYNEQFF. In nucleotides, the CDR3 is TGTGCCAGTAGTATAGTAGGCCAGGGGGCCTACAATGAGCAGTTCTTC.

V and J are TRBV27 and TRBJ1-1; D is undetermined. The germline V and J ends were trimmed by 0 bases and 6 bases, with 14 bases remaining between them. Germline V gene lookup returns CDR1 MNHEY and CDR2 SMNVEV (reference sequence). The CDR3 contains 15 residues. CDR3 sequence reads: CASSLSAGEWSEAFF. The DNA for the CDR3 is TGTGCCAGCAGTTTATCCGCAGGTGAGTGGTCTGAAGCTTTCTTT.

This rearrangement joins TRBV18 to TRBJ2-5; the match to TRBD1 covers 8 bases. From germline, CDR1 is KGHSH and CDR2 LQKENI. The CDR3 is made up of 15 amino acids. V lost 0 bases, J lost 1 base, and 1 base stayed unmatched. DNA of the CDR3: TGTGCCAGCTCACCACCGACAGGGGTCCAAGAGACCCAGTACTTC. This translates into CASSPPTGVQETQYF.

This clone was counted only a few times. The chain carries TRBV27 and TRBJ1-5, with D perhaps TRBD1 (6 bases). Looked up from germline, CDR1 is MNHEY and CDR2 is SMNVEV (reference sequence). Deletions cut 1 base from V and 2 bases from J, with 9 bases between. The CDR3 has 15 amino acids. The CDR3 spells CASSLWPGGNQPQHF. Here the CDR3 DNA reads TGTGCCAGCAGTTTATGGCCAGGGGGCAATCAGCCCCAGCATTTT.

This chain connects TRBV12-5 to TRBJ2-3; 7 bases match TRBD1. The CDR3 length is 16 residues. Germline assignment: CDR1 LGHNT and CDR2 FRNRAP. The trim removed 5 bases at V and 1 base at J, leaving 9 bases unmatched. CDR3 sequence: CASGPLGQAGTDTQYF. CDR3 nucleotide sequence: TGTGCTAGTGGTCCCCTTGGACAGGCGGGCACAGATACGCAGTATTTT.

This chain connects TRBV27 to TRBJ2-3, with a possible D match to TRBD2 (5 bases). Germline V gene data show CDR1 as MNHEY and CDR2 as SMNVEV (reference sequence). This CDR3 is 14 amino acids long. Trimming removed 4 bases at V and 4 bases at J, with 12 bases between. The CDR3 protein is CASSYAMGADTQYF. The CDR3 nucleotides read TGTGCCAGCAGTTACGCCATGGGAGCAGATACGCAGTATTTT.

V gene TRBV18 combines with J gene TRBJ2-3, with TRBD1 identical over 7 bases. Germline V gene lookup returns CDR1 KGHSH and CDR2 LQKENI. With 0 bases clipped from V and 2 bases from J, the junction kept 11 bases outside the gene matches. The CDR3 consists of 18 residues. This CDR3 reads CASSPPSAGGFHTDTQYF. The DNA for the CDR3 is TGTGCCAGCTCACCACCGTCGGCAGGGGGTTTCCACACAGATACGCAGTATTTT.

CDR3 sequence reads: CATSTGRNDEQFF. CDR3 DNA: TGTGCCACCAGCACAGGGCGCAACGATGAGCAGTTCTTC. The chain combines TRBV15 with TRBJ2-1; tentatively, D is TRBD1 (5 bases). The CDR3 has 13 amino acids. Trimming removed 4 bases from V and 8 bases from J, with 12 bases in between. Germline V lookup: CDR1 LNHNV, CDR2 YYDKDF (reference sequence).

The CDR3 spells CASSNAPGEEPLKLFF. The CDR3 DNA reads as TGTGCCAGTAGTAACGCCCCAGGGGAAGAACCTCTGAAGCTGTTTTTT. V usage is TRBV19 and J usage is TRBJ2-2; TRBD1 is a possible D gene (6 bases). Germline loops: CDR1 LNHDA, CDR2 SQIVND (reference sequence). This CDR3 contains 16 residues. Trimming shortened V by 4 bases and J by 12 bases, and 24 bases separated the two germline ends.

This rearrangement joins TRBV2 to TRBJ1-5, with 7 bases lining up with TRBD1. The ends lost 3 bases at V and 2 bases at J; junction bases unmatched: 4. Germline CDR1 SNHLY, CDR2 FYNNEI. The CDR3 consists of 15 residues. DNA for the CDR3: TGTGCCAGCAGTGACAATACAGGGGGCAATCAGCCCCAGCATTTT. Amino acid sequence: CASSDNTGGNQPQHF.

The chain is built from TRBV19 and TRBJ1-1; TRBD1 agrees at 9 bases. Trimming at V came to 9 bases and at J to 6 bases, leaving 17 bases not matched to a gene. The CDR3 extends over 16 amino acids. CDR1 and CDR2 (germline): LNHDA, SQIVND (reference sequence). The CDR3 loop reads CASLEGQGLLGAEAFF. The CDR3 DNA reads TGTGCCAGCCTTGAGGGACAGGGACTTCTTGGGGCTGAAGCTTTCTTT. The full variable domain, rest sourced from reference TRBV19 and TRBJ1-1, is DGGITQSPKYLFRKEGQNVTLSCEQNLNHDAMYWYRQDPGQGLRLIYYSQIVNDFQKGDIAEGYSVSREKKESFPLTVTSAQKNPTAFYLCASLEGQGLLGAEAFFGQGTRLTVV.

V is TRBV7-2 and J is TRBJ2-3; 7 nucleotides line up with TRBD2. The CDR3 covers 16 residues. Germline V gene lookup returns CDR1 SGHTA and CDR2 FQGNSA. The V gene end was trimmed by 1 base and the J gene end by 6 bases; junction bases not matched to a gene: 10. CDR3 sequence: CASSLEPSGGGDTQYF. CDR3 nucleotides: TGTGCCAGCAGCTTAGAGCCTAGCGGCGGCGGTGATACGCAGTATTTT.